This T cell receptor (beta chain) was retrieved from a study of CD8 T cells in Susac syndrome. TCR beta was sequenced from blood CD8+ and CD4+ T cells. Per germline, CDR1 SGHRS and CDR2 YFSETQ. The ends were cut back, 6 bases at V and 0 bases at J, with 9 bases in the middle. The CDR3 extends over 13 amino acids. The RNA input was about 0.5 to 1 ug, and it was reverse transcribed with random hexamers. Amplification of TCR beta CDR3 across 54 Vbeta and 13 Jbeta was performed with immunoSEQ multiplex PCR. One entry per CDR3 protein, called by TCRdb with MiXCR from the immunoSEQ multiplex PCR reads. The sample includes about 120,000 distinct CDR3 sequences, around 94% seen only once; the top ten take 0.098%.

The source is a human donor in good health. Material for sequencing was CD4+ T cells from PBMCs. This sequence joins TRBV5-1 and TRBJ1-1; D is unclear. DNA for the CDR3: TGCGCCAGCAAACTGGAGATGAACACTGAAGCTTTCTTT. It translates to CASKLEMNTEAFF.